The sequence of this T cell receptor (beta chain) was determined in a study of blood T cell repertoires in COVID-19. Authors' analysis steps: Reference gene primers were amplified, and this amplification served to estimate nucleated cell counts. Profiling relied on immunoSEQ multiplex PCR, and the TCRdb table lists in-frame clones only, not all of them. V and J calls and clone size follow that table, whereas D and trimming were derived from the DNA. Among about 350,000 clones listed, roughly 84% were seen once. This CDR3 comprises 15 residues. Between the trimmed V and J ends, which lost 4 bases and 1 base, there was a span of 14 bases. Germline assignment: CDR1 MDHEN and CDR2 SYDVKM. Individuals drawn from 24 US areas were roughly 18 to 95 years old. Participants' own reports of clinical history determined their cohort assignment. This clone was found a few times.

This receptor was obtained from a woman in her 30s who had recovered from COVID-19. The chain couples TRBV28 to TRBJ2-7; a weak D match, TRBD2 (6 bases). Sequencing was done on a sample of PBMCs or T cells enriched from blood (not recorded which). CDR3: CASSSSPGVSYEQYF. Here the CDR3 DNA reads TGTGCCAGCAGTTCCTCACCGGGAGTTTCCTACGAGCAGTACTTC.